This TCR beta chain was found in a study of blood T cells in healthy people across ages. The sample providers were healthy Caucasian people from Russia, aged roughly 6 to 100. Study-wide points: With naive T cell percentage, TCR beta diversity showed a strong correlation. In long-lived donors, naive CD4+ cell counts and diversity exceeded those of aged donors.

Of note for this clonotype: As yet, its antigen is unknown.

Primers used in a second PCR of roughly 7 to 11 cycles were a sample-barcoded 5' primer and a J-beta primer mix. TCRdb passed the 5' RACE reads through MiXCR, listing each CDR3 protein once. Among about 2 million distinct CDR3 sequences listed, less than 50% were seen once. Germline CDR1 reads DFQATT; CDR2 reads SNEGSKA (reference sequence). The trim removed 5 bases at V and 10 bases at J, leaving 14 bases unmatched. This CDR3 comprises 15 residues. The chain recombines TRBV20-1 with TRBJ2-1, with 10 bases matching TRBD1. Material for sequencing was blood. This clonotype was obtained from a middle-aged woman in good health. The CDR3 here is CSAATGQGGSYEQFF. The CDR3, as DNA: TGCAGTGCTGCGACCGGACAGGGGGGCTCCTACGAGCAGTTCTTC.